What follows are 27 T cell receptor beta chains derived from one specimen sequenced in a study of blood T cell repertoires in COVID-19. Produced via immunoSEQ multiplex PCR; TCRdb's table is partial and in-frame only. The table lists under 250,000 clones, around nine tenths of them singletons. Sequencing was done on a sample of peripheral blood. The receptors come from a man in his thirties or forties with COVID-19, enrolled during active disease.

The rearrangement links TRBV5-5 to TRBJ2-5; TRBD2 might be the D (5 bases). Germline lookup yields CDR1 SGHKS and CDR2 YYEKEE (reference sequence). Deletions cut 1 base from V and 5 bases from J, with 18 bases between. CDR3 length: 16 residues. The CDR3 DNA reads TGTGCCAGCAGCTTGTCACCCCCTCGGGGTCGGGAGACCCAGTACTTC. It codes for CASSLSPPRGRETQYF. Supplemented by reference TRBV5-5 and TRBJ2-5, the full variable domain reads DAGVTQSPTHLIKTRGQQVTLRCSPISGHKSVSWYQQVLGQGPQFIFQYYEKEERGRGNFPDRFSARQFPNYSSELNVNALLLGDSALYLCASSLSPPRGRETQYFGPGTRLLVL.

The rearrangement joins TRBV5-1 to TRBJ2-7; no definite D call. The CDR3 has 14 amino acids. CDR1 and CDR2 from the germline V gene are SGHRS and YFSETQ. V shed 0 bases and J shed 2 bases, with 9 bases lying between them. CDR3 in DNA: TGCGCCAGCAGCTTGGGTGAGCTGGCCTACGAGCAGTACTTC. This encodes CASSLGELAYEQYF. Drawing the rest from reference TRBV5-1 and TRBJ2-7, the complete variable domain is KAGVTQTPRYLIKTRGQQVTLSCSPISGHRSVSWYQQTPGQGLQFLFEYFSETQRNKGNFPGRFSGRQFSNSRSEMNVSTLELGDSALYLCASSLGELAYEQYFGPGTRLTVT.

The chain uses TRBV18 and TRBJ2-1; TRBD1 aligns across 8 bases. V shed 2 bases, J shed 4 bases, and the junction held 4 bases outside the gene matches. This CDR3 spans 15 amino acids. The germline V gene encodes CDR1 KGHSH and CDR2 LQKENI. Here the CDR3 reads CASSPLTGEYNEQFF. CDR3 nucleotides: TGTGCCAGCTCACCATTGACAGGGGAGTACAATGAGCAGTTCTTC.

The V call is TRBV19, the J call TRBJ2-7; 13 bases agree with TRBD2. CDR3 length: 16 amino acids. The junction had 10 bases not matched to a gene; V was cut back by 6 bases and J by 5 bases. From germline, CDR1 is LNHDA and CDR2 SQIVND (reference sequence). In DNA form, the CDR3 reads TGTGCCAGTAGACCTCCGGGACTAGCGGGGATCCACGAGCAGTACTTC. This encodes CASRPPGLAGIHEQYF.

The chain recombines TRBV3-1 (or the pseudogene TRBV3-2) with TRBJ1-6; no reliable D call. V was clipped by 0 bases and J by 7 bases, with 19 bases between them. This CDR3 has 18 amino acids. The germline CDR1 and CDR2 sequences are LGHDT and YNNKEL (reference sequence). The CDR3 loop reads CASSQDPIGYGRNSPLHF. CDR3 DNA: TGTGCCAGCAGCCAAGATCCCATCGGGTACGGTCGGAATTCACCCCTCCACTTT.

The rearrangement uses TRBV6-5 and TRBJ2-2, with 7 bases matching TRBD1. The CDR3 contains 14 residues. Per the germline V gene, CDR1 is MNHEY and CDR2 is SVGAGI. V lost 6 bases to trimming and J lost 3 bases; unmatched junction nucleotides: 4. CDR3 protein: CASRHDRDTGELFF. DNA for the CDR3: TGTGCCAGCAGGCACGACAGGGACACCGGGGAGCTGTTTTTT.

The chain joins TRBV7-9 to TRBJ1-1; the D is unclear. V was trimmed by 5 bases and J by 3 bases, leaving 7 bases between them. The CDR3 covers 12 residues. CDR1 is SEHNR and CDR2 is FQNEAQ in the germline V gene (reference sequence). CDR3: CASSPGYTEAFF. CDR3 coding DNA: TGTGCCAGCAGCCCGGGTTACACTGAAGCTTTCTTT.

This chain connects TRBV6-1 to TRBJ2-3; maybe TRBD2 (6 bases). V gave up 2 bases and J gave up 5 bases, with 20 bases separating them. Germline CDR1 and CDR2: MNHNS and SASEGT. The CDR3 totals 17 residues. The CDR3 DNA reads TGTGCCAGCAGTGAATCTGTGGTCGGGGGAGCCCGAGATACGCAGTATTTT. This sequence encodes CASSESVVGGARDTQYF.

CDR3 protein: CASSQGYGRDRGSNQPQHF. In nucleotides, the CDR3 is TGTGCCAGCAGCCAAGGCTATGGAAGGGACAGGGGGAGCAATCAGCCCCAGCATTTT. This sequence joins TRBV3-1 (or the pseudogene TRBV3-2) and TRBJ1-5, with TRBD1 matching 11 bases. V trimming: 1 base; J trimming: 1 base; junction bases outside the gene matches: 9. CDR3 length: 19 amino acids. Germline CDR1 reads LGHDT; CDR2 reads YNNKEL (reference sequence).

The chain carries TRBV6-5 and TRBJ2-3; 10 nucleotides align to TRBD1. The CDR3 has 15 residues. Trimming at V came to 8 bases and at J to 5 bases, leaving 10 bases not matched to a gene. The V gene's germline CDR1 is MNHEY and CDR2 SVGAGI. CDR3: CASGKRQGAGDTQYF. The CDR3 DNA follows: TGTGCCAGCGGGAAAAGACAGGGGGCGGGAGATACGCAGTATTTT.

The CDR3: CASSLGPGGGPKEQFF. CDR3 bases: TGTGCCAGCAGCTTGGGCCCTGGCGGGGGCCCGAAGGAGCAGTTCTTC. The chain uses TRBV13 and TRBJ2-1, with D perhaps TRBD2 (7 bases). CDR1 is PRHDT and CDR2 is FYEKMQ in the germline V gene (reference sequence). Trimming stripped 3 bases from V and 10 bases from J, with 22 bases between. The CDR3 is 16 residues long.

This chain joins TRBV21-1 and TRBJ1-5. TRBV21-1 is tagged as a pseudogene. The CDR3 is made up of 20 amino acids. The CDR3 DNA sequence: TGTGCCAGCAGCAAAGCGCCTCGGGACTTTGATTTTGAGAACAATCAGCCCCAGCATTTT. Translation gives CASSKAPRDFDFENNQPQHF.

The chain couples TRBV30 to TRBJ2-1; tentatively, D is TRBD1 (5 bases). From germline, CDR1 is GTSNPN and CDR2 SVGIG (reference sequence). The CDR3 contains 13 residues. Deletions cut 2 bases from V and 8 bases from J, with 13 bases between. The CDR3, as DNA: TGTGCCTGGAGTAGGCGCAGGGCCGATGAGCAGTTCTTC. Translation: CAWSRRRADEQFF.

The chain combines TRBV5-1 with TRBJ1-4; TRBD1 is a possible D gene (6 bases). Trimming took off 0 bases at V and 8 bases at J, with 14 bases between the two ends. Germline V lookup: CDR1 SGHRS, CDR2 YFSETQ. The CDR3 spans 15 residues. The CDR3 here is CASSLDPGAQEKLFF. Here the CDR3 DNA reads TGCGCCAGCAGCTTGGATCCAGGGGCGCAAGAAAAACTGTTTTTT.

The V and J genes are TRBV5-1 and TRBJ1-1, with 8 bases matching TRBD1. J gave up 5 bases and V 6 bases, and 6 bases lay outside the gene matches. The germline CDR1 and CDR2 sequences are SGHRS and YFSETQ. CDR3 length: 13 residues. The CDR3 nucleotides are TGCGCCAGCACATCAGGGGGCAGAACTGAAGCTTTCTTT. Protein: CASTSGGRTEAFF.

V is TRBV10-2 and J is TRBJ1-3; the D gene is possibly TRBD1 (5 bases). The germline V gene has CDR1 WSHSY and CDR2 SAAADI. The length of the CDR3 is 14 residues. The V end lost 6 bases, the J end lost 7 bases, and 16 bases lay between the germline ends. The CDR3 reads CASRTGSQGNTIYF. The DNA for the CDR3 is TGCGCCAGCAGAACAGGCTCCCAAGGGAACACCATATATTTT.

V and J are TRBV2 and TRBJ2-1; 14 bases fit TRBD2. This CDR3 is built from 16 residues. Looked up from germline, CDR1 is SNHLY and CDR2 is FYNNEI. V lost 4 bases and J lost 7; bases outside the gene matches: 6. CDR3 nucleotides: TGTGCCAGCAGTGCTGGACTAGCGGGGGGTTGGAATGAGCAGTTCTTC. Its protein product is CASSAGLAGGWNEQFF.

On this clone itself: The sample holds other DNA sequences that translate to the same CDR3. The chain links TRBV9 to TRBJ1-3; 7 bases map to TRBD1. Germline CDR1 reads SGDLS; CDR2 reads YYNGEE. The V segment lost 3 bases and the J segment 0 bases; nucleotides outside the gene matches: 3. The CDR3 runs to 15 residues. The chain's CDR3 is CASSGGQSSGNTIYF. CDR3 DNA: TGTGCCAGCAGCGGGGGACAGTCCTCTGGAAACACCATATATTTT.

This clone was observed a single time. One base away lies a much larger clone, so this may be a sequencing read error. V usage is TRBV14 and J usage is TRBJ1-2; D is undetermined. Germline CDR1 reads SGHDN; CDR2 reads FVKESK. The CDR3 spans 12 residues. Between the trimmed V and J ends, which lost 0 bases and 8 bases, there was a span of 7 bases. In DNA, the CDR3 is TGTGCCAGCAGCCAAGATGAGTGGGGCTACACCTTC. Protein: CASSQDEWGYTF. Using reference TRBV14 and TRBJ1-2 for the parts outside the CDR3, the full variable domain is EAGVTQFPSHSVIEKGQTVTLRCDPISGHDNLYWYRRVMGKEIKFLLHFVKESKQDESGMPNNRFLAERTGGTYSTLKVQPAELEDSGVYFCASSQDEWGYTFGSGTRLTVV.

The chain recombines TRBV12-3 or TRBV12-4 with TRBJ2-7; D gene unclear. The CDR3 runs 13 residues. The V end lost 4 bases, the J end lost 4 bases, and 11 bases lay between the germline ends. The CDR3 loop is CASSSHTFYEQYF. CDR3 coding DNA: TGTGCCAGCAGTTCGCATACATTTTACGAGCAGTACTTC.

The chain recombines TRBV10-2 with TRBJ2-1; 11 bases are a match to TRBD2. CDR3 length: 16 amino acids. Trimming took 7 bases from V and 4 from J; bases not matched to a gene: 9. Germline CDR1 and CDR2: WSHSY and SAAADI. CDR3 region: CASIAGSGGDYNEQFF. CDR3 coding DNA: TGCGCCAGCATCGCCGGTAGCGGGGGGGATTACAATGAGCAGTTCTTC.

The rearrangement joins TRBV18 to TRBJ1-1; possibly TRBD1 for D (5 bases). The CDR3 sequence is 16 residues long. V lost 3 bases and J 1 base, leaving 15 bases between the germline ends. The germline V gene encodes CDR1 KGHSH and CDR2 LQKENI. In DNA form, the CDR3 reads TGTGCCAGCTCACCTCGGCCCCAGGGAAGGAACACTGAAGCTTTCTTT. Protein sequence: CASSPRPQGRNTEAFF.

CDR3 nucleotides: TGTGCCAGCAGCGTCACAGGGGGGGACAATCAGCCCCAGCATTTT. Protein: CASSVTGGDNQPQHF. V gene TRBV9 combines with J gene TRBJ1-5; 8 bases agree with TRBD1. CDR1 and CDR2 (germline): SGDLS, YYNGEE. The junction had 4 bases not matched to a gene; V was cut back by 2 bases and J by 3 bases. The CDR3 is 15 residues long.

The rearrangement links TRBV11-3 to TRBJ1-1; weak D call: TRBD1 (5 bases). The CDR3 consists of 13 residues. CDR1 is SGHNT and CDR2 is YENEEA in the germline V gene. V was cut by 5 bases and J by 1 base, with 8 bases left in between. CDR3 region: CASSTDRNTEAFF. The CDR3, as DNA: TGTGCCAGCAGCACCGACAGGAACACTGAAGCTTTCTTT.

The chain uses TRBV5-1 and TRBJ1-1; TRBD1 might be the D (6 bases). Germline V gives CDR1 SGHRS, CDR2 YFSETQ. The CDR3 has 15 amino acids. V was shortened by 3 bases and J by 7 bases, with 19 bases between the two germline ends. The CDR3, as DNA: TGCGCCAGCAGCTCCGGATTACAGGGATCGGGTGAAGCTTTCTTT. Its protein is CASSSGLQGSGEAFF.

This chain uses TRBV5-1 with TRBJ2-2; 8 bases are shared with TRBD1. The CDR3 has 16 residues. Unmatched junction bases numbered 8, after V lost 3 bases and J lost 4 bases. Germline V lookup: CDR1 SGHRS, CDR2 YFSETQ. CDR3 region: CASSSTGGLGTGELFF. CDR3 DNA sequence: TGCGCCAGCAGCTCCACAGGGGGGTTAGGCACCGGGGAGCTGTTTTTT.

This chain connects TRBV6-1 to TRBJ2-1, with TRBD2 matching 11 bases. Looked up from germline, CDR1 is MNHNS and CDR2 is SASEGT. After removal of 3 bases from V and 7 bases from J, the junction contained 8 bases not matched to a gene. The CDR3 contains 16 residues. CDR3 loop: CASSDELAGARNEQFF. DNA for the CDR3: TGTGCCAGCAGTGACGAACTAGCGGGGGCCAGAAATGAGCAGTTCTTC.